This T cell receptor beta chain was sequenced for a study of blood T cell repertoires in COVID-19. Produced via immunoSEQ multiplex PCR; TCRdb's table is partial and in-frame only. Among 200,000 to 250,000 clones listed, 85% to 90% were seen once. J gave up 2 bases and V 2 bases, and 5 bases lay outside the gene matches. Germline CDR1 and CDR2: KGHDR and SFDVKD. The CDR3 runs 16 residues. A PCR-confirmed or clinician-diagnosed COVID-19 case had contacted exposed participants within 2 weeks of entry. J is TRBJ2-1 and V is TRBV24-1; 7 bases align to TRBD1. This receptor was identified in a man aged 50-59 years who had been exposed to COVID-19. Sequencing input: PBMCs or T cells enriched from blood (not recorded which). The CDR3 sequence: CATSDWGTGAYNEQFF. CDR3 in DNA: TGTGCCACCAGTGATTGGGGAACAGGGGCCTACAATGAGCAGTTCTTC.